The TCR beta chain under discussion was sequenced for a study of T cell responses to AZD1222 COVID-19 vaccine (dated by TCRdb to the early 2020s). Notes on the research overall: AZD1222 recipients given second doses at about 4 weeks or at about 12 weeks were pooled, since spike-specific TCR depth and breadth were not found to differ between the two schedules. A total of approximately 240 trial participants underwent TCR sequencing, of whom about 210 received two doses of AZD1222 and 26 received two doses of the MenACWY control vaccine. Trial participants were enrolled into age subgroups of 18-55, 56-69 and 70-plus years, which contained 148, 28 and 57 TCR-sequenced participants, respectively. Results and caveats for the whole study, not just this receptor: After two AZD1222 doses, both the breadth and the depth of spike-specific TCRs were significantly higher than at day 0 and than in MenACWY recipients. The whole spike protein was spanned by vaccine-associated CD4 TCRs, and dominant responses were seen in regions 160-218 and 743-854. Reportedly, almost half of the unique spike-specific TCRs recognized epitopes lying outside the regions that are mutated in the B.1.351 and B.1.1.7 variants. The 56-69-year group was small, and its depth increase did not reach significance, likely because of low power. Conclusions about previously exposed vaccinees were limited because only six AZD1222 recipients were SARS-CoV-2 seropositive at baseline. Because no samples from the day 14 peak response were available, repertoires could be characterized only after the peak T cell response. Participants were mostly white British, with more females than males. The authors suggested clonal diversity may have been underestimated.

The sample's time point label is to be understood as: baseline before first vaccination. Vaccinee samples were obtained from the UK trials COV001 and COV002, which included a single-blind randomized controlled phase 2/3 trial of AZD1222 (ChAdOx1 nCoV-19) in healthy adults. For TCRbeta chain sequencing, PBMC samples were collected from trial participants at day 0 and at day 28 after the second dose. Via the germline V gene, CDR1 is MDHEN and CDR2 SYDVKM. The CDR3, from cysteine to phenylalanine, totals 15 residues. Just CDR3 DNA is preserved here, 45 bases in frame from base 1. V and J are truncated by 6 bases and 1 base respectively, leaving an intervening sequence of 16 bases. The CDR3 regions of human TCRbeta chains were analyzed by immunosequencing. As for the original processing: Repertoire TCRs were checked for matches against a reference library of SARS-CoV-2-specific TCRs that had been generated using the MIRA antigen-specificity platform. Breadth was defined as the fraction of unique TCRs that were SARS-CoV-2-associated, and depth was defined as the fraction of total T cells that were SARS-CoV-2-associated. Each spike-specific TCR was assigned to its reactive spike region and to a CD4 or CD8 class using the MIRA data. Log10-transformed breadth and depth values were compared by one-way ANOVA with Sidak's multiple comparisons tests. The table was pulled from immuneACCESS by TCRdb, which kept in-frame rearrangements only. Such tables lose some clones; where checked, under half of the loss comes from unresolved V genes, and the rest has no known cause. Clone size and V and J calls were adopted from that table, with D and trimming inferred from the DNA. The sample table contains over 100,000 clones; only one count was recorded for about nine tenths of them. Clones ranked in the top ten supply around 20% of the sample.

About this clone itself: It has no known antigen specificity. Base qualities are not provided; no much larger clone lies one nucleotide away.

The V and J genes are TRBV28 and TRBJ2-7, and possibly TRBD1, on 8 matching bases. The source material was peripheral blood, sampled on day 0 of AZD1222 vaccination. This receptor was obtained from an adult in good health. CDR3 protein: CASSHQQGGSYEQYF. Here is the DNA: TGTGCCAGCAGCCATCAACAGGGGGGGTCCTACGAGCAGTACTTC.